This TCR beta chain was recovered during a study of blood T cell repertoires in COVID-19. About the study: Material from acute and convalescent COVID-19 was sourced from the United States, Italy and Spain.

Profiled with immunoSEQ multiplex PCR; TCRdb holds only in-frame clones, not every one. The data hold about 140,000 clones, with around 86% observed a single time. This CDR3 has 16 amino acids. Germline lookup yields CDR1 MNHEY and CDR2 SMNVEV (reference sequence). V was shortened by 5 bases and J by 0 bases, with 16 bases between the two germline ends. This receptor was obtained from a human donor in a cohort sampled during active COVID-19. V usage is TRBV27 and J usage is TRBJ1-2, with D perhaps matching TRBD1 (6 bases). Sequenced material: peripheral blood. Here the CDR3 reads CASSPGRRGANYGYTF. Written as DNA, the CDR3 is TGTGCCAGCAGTCCGGGCCGCAGGGGAGCTAACTATGGCTACACCTTC.